A selection of T cell receptor beta chains follows, all from one sample in a study of regulatory T cells in long-lasting Graves disease. MiXCR, run by TCRdb on the multiplex PCR reads, gives a single entry per CDR3 protein. The data contain 250,000 or so distinct CDR3 sequences, 20% to 25% of them singletons. The sample was peripheral blood mononuclear cells (PBMCs), taken at new diagnosis, from a patient treated with antithyroid drugs. The receptors originated from a female donor with Graves disease. Both conserved end residues are part of each CDR3. D genes are given only for firm matches. A clone size is listed for some rows: how often the clone was seen (once, few, many), or a class if it is expanded.

j_gene	abundance	v_gene	d_gene	CDR3aa	CDR3nt
TRBJ2-5	.	TRBV7-3	.	CASSIMGRGKTQYF	TGTGCCAGCAGCATTATGGGCAGGGGAAAGACCCAGTACTTC
TRBJ2-2	many	TRBV11-2	TRBD2	CASSLVKGRAGELFF	TGTGCCAGCAGCTTAGTAAAAGGGAGGGCCGGGGAGCTGTTTTTT
TRBJ2-1	.	TRBV18	.	CASSPGANEQFF	TGTGCCAGCTCACCGGGGGCAAATGAGCAGTTCTTC
TRBJ2-3	many	TRBV20-1	TRBD2	CSAKSGGPYLDTQYF	TGCAGTGCCAAGAGCGGGGGTCCATATTTGGATACGCAGTATTTT
TRBJ2-7	once	TRBV10-3	TRBD1	CAIRRTGDYEQYF	TGTGCCATCAGGAGGACAGGGGACTACGAGCAGTACTTC
TRBJ1-2	many	TRBV20-1	TRBD1	CSARPQGAEGYTF	TGCAGTGCTAGACCTCAGGGGGCAGAAGGCTACACCTTC
TRBJ2-3	many	TRBV7-2	TRBD2	CASSLGGRESDTRYF	TGTGCCAGCAGCTTAGGCGGGAGAGAGTCAGATACGCGGTATTTT
TRBJ2-2	many	TRBV28	.	CASRGTLPNTGELFF	TGTGCCAGCAGGGGGACACTCCCGAACACCGGGGAGCTGTTTTTT
TRBJ2-7	.	TRBV6-5	TRBD1	CASSYPGTGAPPYEQYF	TGTGCCAGCAGTTACCCCGGGACAGGGGCGCCCCCCTACGAGCAGTACTTC
TRBJ1-1	.	TRBV2	.	CASSGGDIWGAFF	TGTGCCAGCAGTGGGGGAGATATATGGGGAGCTTTCTTT
TRBJ2-7	many	TRBV5-1	.	CASSLVAGSYEQYF	TGCGCCAGCAGCTTGGTCGCGGGGAGCTACGAGCAGTACTTC
TRBJ1-2	many	TRBV27	TRBD1	CASRSTGTYGYTF	TGTGCCAGCAGGTCGACAGGGACCTATGGCTACACCTTC
TRBJ2-7	once	TRBV11-2	.	CASSRVRSPYEQYF	TGTGCCAGCAGCCGCGTGCGGTCCCCCTACGAGCAGTACTTC
TRBJ2-7	many	TRBV11-1	TRBD1	CASSTGQGGYEQYF	TGTGCCAGCAGCACCGGACAGGGCGGCTACGAGCAGTACTTC
TRBJ1-4	.	TRBV7-6	.	CASSPIPPYVGDNEKLFF	TGTGCCAGCAGCCCGATCCCACCCTACGTCGGAGATAATGAAAAACTGTTTTTT
TRBJ2-5	many	TRBV7-2	TRBD2	CASSLALAGKETQYF	TGTGCCAGCAGCTTAGCACTAGCGGGTAAAGAGACCCAGTACTTC
TRBJ1-5	many	TRBV7-9	.	CASSLGTRPSNQPQHF	TGTGCCAGCAGCTTAGGGACACGGCCTAGCAATCAGCCCCAGCATTTT
TRBJ2-7	many	TRBV28	.	CASSLRNLYEQYF	TGTGCCAGCAGTTTAAGGAACCTCTACGAGCAGTACTTC
TRBJ1-5	few	TRBV13	.	CASSLGQADQPQHF	TGTGCCAGCAGCTTAGGACAGGCGGATCAGCCCCAGCATTTT
TRBJ1-6	many	TRBV2	.	CASSGPDYNSPLHF	TGTGCCAGCAGTGGGCCGGACTATAATTCACCCCTCCACTTT
TRBJ2-5	many	TRBV5-1	TRBD1	CASSLWGQKETQYF	TGCGCCAGCAGCTTGTGGGGACAGAAGGAGACCCAGTACTTC